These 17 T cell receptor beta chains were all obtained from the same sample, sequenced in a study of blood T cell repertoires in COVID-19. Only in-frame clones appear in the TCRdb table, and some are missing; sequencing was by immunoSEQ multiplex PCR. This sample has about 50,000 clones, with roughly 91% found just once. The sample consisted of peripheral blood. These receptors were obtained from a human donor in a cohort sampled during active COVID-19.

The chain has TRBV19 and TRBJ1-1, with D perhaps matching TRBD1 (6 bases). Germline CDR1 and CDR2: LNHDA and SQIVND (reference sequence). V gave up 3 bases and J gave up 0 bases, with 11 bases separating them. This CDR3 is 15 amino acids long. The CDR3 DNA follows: TGTGCCAGTAGTATGGGGGCGCAGTTGAACACTGAAGCTTTCTTT. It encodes CASSMGAQLNTEAFF.

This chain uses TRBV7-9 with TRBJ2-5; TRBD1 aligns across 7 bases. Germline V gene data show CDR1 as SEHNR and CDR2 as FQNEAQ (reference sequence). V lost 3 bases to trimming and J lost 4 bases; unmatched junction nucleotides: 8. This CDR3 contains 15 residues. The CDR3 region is CASSFGQEIRETQYF. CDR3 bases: TGTGCCAGCAGCTTTGGACAGGAGATTCGAGAGACCCAGTACTTC.

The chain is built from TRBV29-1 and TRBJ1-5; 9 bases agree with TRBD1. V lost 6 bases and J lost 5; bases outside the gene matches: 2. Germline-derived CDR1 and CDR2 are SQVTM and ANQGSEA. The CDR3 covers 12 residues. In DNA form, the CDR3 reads TGCAGCGTGGGACAGGGAGATCAGCCCCAGCATTTT. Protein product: CSVGQGDQPQHF.

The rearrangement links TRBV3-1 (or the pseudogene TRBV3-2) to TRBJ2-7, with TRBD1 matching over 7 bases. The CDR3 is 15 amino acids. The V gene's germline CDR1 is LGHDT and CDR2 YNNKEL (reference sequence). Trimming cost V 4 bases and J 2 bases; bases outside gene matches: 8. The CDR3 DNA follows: TGTGCCAGCAGCCCGGCGACAGGGAACACCTACGAGCAGTACGTC. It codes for CASSPATGNTYEQYV.

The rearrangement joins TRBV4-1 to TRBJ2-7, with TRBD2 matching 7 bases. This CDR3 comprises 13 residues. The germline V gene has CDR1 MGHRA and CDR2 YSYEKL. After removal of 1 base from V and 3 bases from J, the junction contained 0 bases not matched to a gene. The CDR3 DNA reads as TGCGCCAGCAGCCAAGGGGACTACTACGAGCAGTACTTC. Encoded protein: CASSQGDYYEQYF.

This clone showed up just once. This CDR3 is CASSRQGGNEQYV. DNA for the CDR3: TGTGCCAGTAGCCGACAGGGGGGCAACGAGCAGTACGTC. V usage is TRBV19 and J usage is TRBJ2-7, with 9 bases matching TRBD1. CDR1 is LNHDA, CDR2 SQIVND, per germline (reference sequence). After removal of 6 bases from V and 5 bases from J, the junction contained 5 bases not matched to a gene. The CDR3 extends over 13 amino acids.

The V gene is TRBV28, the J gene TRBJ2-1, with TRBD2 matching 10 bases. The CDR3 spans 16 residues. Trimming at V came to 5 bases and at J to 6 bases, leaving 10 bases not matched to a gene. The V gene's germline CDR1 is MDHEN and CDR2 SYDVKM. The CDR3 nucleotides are TGTGCCAGCAGTCACACTAGCGGGGTATCCCTCAATGAGCAGTTCTTC. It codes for CASSHTSGVSLNEQFF.

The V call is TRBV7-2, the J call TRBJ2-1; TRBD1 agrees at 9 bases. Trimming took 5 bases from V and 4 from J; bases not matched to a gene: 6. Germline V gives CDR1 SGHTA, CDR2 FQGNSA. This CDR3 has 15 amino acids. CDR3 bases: TGTGCCAGCAGCGGAAAAGGACAGGGGTACAATGAGCAGTTCTTC. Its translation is CASSGKGQGYNEQFF.

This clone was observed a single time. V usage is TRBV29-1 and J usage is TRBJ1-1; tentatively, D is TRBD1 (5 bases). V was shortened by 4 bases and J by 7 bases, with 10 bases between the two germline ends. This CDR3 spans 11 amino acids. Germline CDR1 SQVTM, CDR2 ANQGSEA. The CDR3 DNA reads TGCAGCGTTGTGGGGGGAGGTGAAGCTTTCTTT. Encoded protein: CSVVGGGEAFF.

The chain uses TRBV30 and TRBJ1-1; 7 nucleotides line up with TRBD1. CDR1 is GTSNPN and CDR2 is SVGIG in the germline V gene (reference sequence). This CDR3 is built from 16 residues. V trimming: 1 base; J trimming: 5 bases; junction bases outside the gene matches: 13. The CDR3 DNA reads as TGTGCCTGGAGTGCTCCGGGACAGCCCTCGGGAACTGAAGCTTTCTTT. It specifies CAWSAPGQPSGTEAFF.

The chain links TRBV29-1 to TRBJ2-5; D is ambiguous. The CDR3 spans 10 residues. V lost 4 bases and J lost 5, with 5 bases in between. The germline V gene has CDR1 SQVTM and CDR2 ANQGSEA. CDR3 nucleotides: TGCAGCGTTGCCGCGGAGACCCAGTACTTC. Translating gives CSVAAETQYF.

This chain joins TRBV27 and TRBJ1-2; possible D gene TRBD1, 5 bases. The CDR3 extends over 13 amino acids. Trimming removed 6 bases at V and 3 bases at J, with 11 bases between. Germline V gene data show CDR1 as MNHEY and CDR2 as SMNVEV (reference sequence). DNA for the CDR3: TGTGCCAGCAGCCCCCAGGGTTACTATGGCTACACCTTC. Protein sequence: CASSPQGYYGYTF.

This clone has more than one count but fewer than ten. Here the CDR3 reads CASSDRRDEQYF. The CDR3 DNA sequence: TGCGCCAGCAGTGACCGGCGGGACGAGCAGTACTTC. The J gene is TRBJ2-7, the V gene TRBV10-1; tentative D call: TRBD2 (5 bases). Germline assignment: CDR1 WNHNN and CDR2 SYGVQD (reference sequence). V lost 3 bases, J lost 5 bases, and 8 bases lay in between. The CDR3 runs 12 residues.

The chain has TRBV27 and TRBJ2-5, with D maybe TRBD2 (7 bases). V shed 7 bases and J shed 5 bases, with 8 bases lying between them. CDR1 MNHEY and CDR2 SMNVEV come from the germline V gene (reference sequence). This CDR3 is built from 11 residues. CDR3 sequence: CASTGGETQYF. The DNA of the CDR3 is TGTGCCAGCACGGGGGGCGAGACCCAGTACTTC.

CDR3 region: CATWGGPGTEAFF. CDR3 DNA: TGTGCCACCTGGGGGGGCCCTGGGACTGAAGCTTTCTTT. The J gene is TRBJ1-1, the V gene TRBV6-5; a weak D match, TRBD1 (6 bases). CDR3 length: 13 amino acids. CDR1 is MNHEY, CDR2 SVGAGI, per germline. V dropped 10 bases and J dropped 5 bases, with 17 bases sitting between them.

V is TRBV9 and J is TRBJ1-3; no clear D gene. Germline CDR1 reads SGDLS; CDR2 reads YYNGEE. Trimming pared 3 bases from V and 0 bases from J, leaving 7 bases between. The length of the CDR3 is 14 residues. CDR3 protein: CASSALLSGNTIYF. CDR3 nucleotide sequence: TGTGCCAGCAGCGCTTTACTCTCTGGAAACACCATATATTTT. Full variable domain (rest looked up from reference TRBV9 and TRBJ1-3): DSGVTQTPKHLITATGQRVTLRCSPRSGDLSVYWYQQSLDQGLQFLIQYYNGEERAKGNILERFSAQQFPDLHSELNLSSLELGDSALYFCASSALLSGNTIYFGEGSWLTVV.

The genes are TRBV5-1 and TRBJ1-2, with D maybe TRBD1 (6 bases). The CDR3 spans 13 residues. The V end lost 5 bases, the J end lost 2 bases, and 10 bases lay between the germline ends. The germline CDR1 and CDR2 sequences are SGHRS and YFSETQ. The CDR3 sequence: CASRTGSNYGYTF. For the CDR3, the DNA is TGCGCCAGCAGGACAGGATCGAACTATGGCTACACCTTC.